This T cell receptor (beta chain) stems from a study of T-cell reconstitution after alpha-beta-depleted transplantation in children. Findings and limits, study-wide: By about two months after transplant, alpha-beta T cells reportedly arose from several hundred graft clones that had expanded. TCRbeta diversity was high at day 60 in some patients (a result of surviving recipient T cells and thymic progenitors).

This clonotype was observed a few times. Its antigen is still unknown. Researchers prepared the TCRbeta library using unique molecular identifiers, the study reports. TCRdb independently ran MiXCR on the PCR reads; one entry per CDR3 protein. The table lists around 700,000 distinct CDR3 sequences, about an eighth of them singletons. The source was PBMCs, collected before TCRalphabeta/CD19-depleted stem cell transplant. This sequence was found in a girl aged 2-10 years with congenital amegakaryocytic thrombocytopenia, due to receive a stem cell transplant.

The CDR3, as DNA: TGTGCCAGCAAAGGGACTAGCGGGAGCAATGAGCAGTTCTTC. It translates to CASKGTSGSNEQFF. This rearrangement joins TRBV2 to TRBJ2-1, with TRBD2 matching over 14 bases. The CDR3 runs to 14 residues. Unmatched junction bases numbered 2, after V lost 7 bases and J lost 6 bases. CDR1 is SNHLY and CDR2 is FYNNEI in the germline V gene.